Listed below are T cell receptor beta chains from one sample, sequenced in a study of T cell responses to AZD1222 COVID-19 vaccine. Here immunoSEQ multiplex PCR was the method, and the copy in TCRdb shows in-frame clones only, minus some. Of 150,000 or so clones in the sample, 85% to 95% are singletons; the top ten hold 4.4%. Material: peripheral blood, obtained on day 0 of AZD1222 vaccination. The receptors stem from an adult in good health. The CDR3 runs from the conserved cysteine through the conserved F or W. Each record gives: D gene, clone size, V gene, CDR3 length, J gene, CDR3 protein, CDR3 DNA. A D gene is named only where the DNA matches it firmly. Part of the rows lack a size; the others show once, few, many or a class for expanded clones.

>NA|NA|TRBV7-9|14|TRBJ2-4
CASSPLYSGNIQYF
TGTGCCAGCAGCCCGCTGTACAGCGGAAACATTCAGTACTTC
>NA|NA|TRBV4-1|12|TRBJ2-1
CASSQPSYEQFF
TGCGCCAGCAGCCAGCCAAGCTATGAGCAGTTCTTC
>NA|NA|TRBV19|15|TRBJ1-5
CATPGRTFPNQPQHF
TGTGCCACTCCCGGGCGGACATTCCCCAATCAGCCCCAGCATTTT
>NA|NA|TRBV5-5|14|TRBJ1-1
CASSLGLLNTEAFF
TGTGCCAGCAGCTTAGGGCTTTTGAACACTGAAGCTTTCTTT
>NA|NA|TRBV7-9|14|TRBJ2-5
CASRGDSSYETQYF
TGTGCCTCGAGGGGGGACTCTTCCTATGAGACCCAGTACTTC
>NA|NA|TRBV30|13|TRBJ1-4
CAWSPRVSEKLFF
TGTGCCTGGAGTCCTCGGGTCAGTGAAAAACTGTTTTTT
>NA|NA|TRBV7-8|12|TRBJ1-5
CASSPVNLPQHF
TGTGCCAGCAGCCCAGTAAATTTGCCCCAGCATTTT
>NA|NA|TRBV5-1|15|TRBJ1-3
CASSVYRAPGNTIYF
TGCGCCAGCAGCGTATACAGGGCTCCTGGAAACACCATATATTTT
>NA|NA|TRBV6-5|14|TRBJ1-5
CASSYSNGVQPQHF
TGTGCCAGCAGTTACTCGAATGGGGTCCAGCCCCAGCATTTT
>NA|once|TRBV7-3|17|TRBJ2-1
CASSSGTGAASYNEQFF
TGTGCCAGCAGCTCCGGCACCGGGGCCGCCTCCTACAATGAGCAGTTCTTC
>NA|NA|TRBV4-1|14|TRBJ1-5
CASSYFDSNQPQHF
TGCGCCAGCAGTTACTTCGATAGCAATCAGCCCCAGCATTTT
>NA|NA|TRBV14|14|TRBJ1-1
CASSQLQGNTEAFF
TGTGCCAGCAGCCAACTACAGGGTAACACTGAAGCTTTCTTT
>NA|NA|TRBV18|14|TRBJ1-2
CASSPPGRGYGYTF
TGTGCCAGCTCACCACCGGGCAGGGGCTATGGCTACACCTTC
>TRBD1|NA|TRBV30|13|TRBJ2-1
CAWSGTGGNEQFF
TGTGCCTGGTCGGGGACAGGGGGGAATGAGCAGTTCTTC
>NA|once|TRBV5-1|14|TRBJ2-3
CASSLSPSTDTQYF
TGCGCCAGCAGCTTGTCCCCTAGCACAGATACGCAGTATTTT
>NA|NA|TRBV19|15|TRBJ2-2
CASSEGGAFTGELFF
TGTGCCAGTAGTGAGGGGGGGGCCTTCACCGGGGAGCTGTTTTTT
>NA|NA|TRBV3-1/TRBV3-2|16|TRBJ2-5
CASSLTGRSKGETQYF
TGTGCCAGCAGCCTAACGGGACGCTCCAAGGGGGAGACCCAGTACTTC
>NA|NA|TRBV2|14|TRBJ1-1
CASSRQGQNTEAFF
TGTGCCAGTAGTCGGCAGGGACAGAACACTGAAGCTTTCTTT
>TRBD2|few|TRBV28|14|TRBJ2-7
CASSKGGTSYEQYF
TGTGCCAGCAGTAAGGGAGGGACTTCCTACGAGCAGTACTTC
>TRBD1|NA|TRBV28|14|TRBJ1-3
CASSTTGGGNTIYF
TGTGCCAGCAGTACTACAGGGGGTGGAAACACCATATATTTT
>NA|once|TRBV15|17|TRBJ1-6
CATSRDMGSSYNSPLHF
TGTGCCACCAGCAGAGATATGGGGAGCTCCTATAATTCACCCCTCCACTTT
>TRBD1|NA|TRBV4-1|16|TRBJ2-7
CASSQSQGAPSYEQYF
TGCGCCAGCAGCCAGTCCCAGGGGGCGCCGTCCTACGAGCAGTACTTC
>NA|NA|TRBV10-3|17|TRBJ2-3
CAISETAGTKYTDTQYF
TGTGCCATCAGTGAGACGGCGGGGACAAAATACACAGATACGCAGTATTTT
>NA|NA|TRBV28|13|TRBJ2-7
CASSLRGQYEQYF
TGTGCCAGCAGTTTACGGGGACAATACGAGCAGTACTTC
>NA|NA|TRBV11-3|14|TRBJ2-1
CASSPGRDLNEQFF
TGTGCCAGCAGCCCAGGGCGGGATCTAAATGAGCAGTTCTTC
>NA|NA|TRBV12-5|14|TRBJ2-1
CASGQKTSFGEQFF
TGTGCTAGTGGCCAAAAGACTAGTTTCGGTGAGCAGTTCTTC
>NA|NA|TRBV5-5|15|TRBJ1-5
CASSPLTGSNQPQHF
TGTGCCAGCAGCCCCCTAACAGGGAGCAATCAGCCCCAGCATTTT
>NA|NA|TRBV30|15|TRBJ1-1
CAWRPSLGQSAEAFF
TGTGCCTGGAGGCCTTCCTTAGGGCAATCTGCTGAAGCTTTCTTT
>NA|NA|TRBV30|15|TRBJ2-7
CAWSHLAEDSYEQYF
TGTGCCTGGAGTCATCTCGCGGAGGACTCCTACGAGCAGTACTTC
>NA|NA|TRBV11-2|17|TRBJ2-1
CASSPWTSGTGGNEQFF
TGTGCCAGCAGCCCCTGGACTAGCGGGACAGGGGGGAATGAGCAGTTCTTC
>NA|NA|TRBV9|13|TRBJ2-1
CASSVVRGGEQFF
TGTGCCAGCAGCGTAGTCAGGGGGGGCGAGCAGTTCTTC
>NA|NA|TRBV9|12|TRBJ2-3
CASSISTDTQYF
TGTGCCAGCAGCATTTCCACAGATACGCAGTATTTT
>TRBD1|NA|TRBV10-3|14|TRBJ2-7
CATSRDRGPLEQYF
TGTGCTACCTCTCGGGACAGGGGGCCTCTCGAGCAGTACTTC
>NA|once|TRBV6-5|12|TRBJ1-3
CAGGPGSNTIYF
TGTGCCGGAGGACCAGGGAGTAACACCATATATTTT
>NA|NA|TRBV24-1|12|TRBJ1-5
CATSGGTQPQHF
TGTGCCACCAGTGGGGGAACCCAGCCCCAGCATTTT
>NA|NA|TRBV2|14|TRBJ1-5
CASSEARVEQPQHF
TGTGCCAGCAGTGAAGCCAGGGTGGAACAGCCCCAGCATTTT
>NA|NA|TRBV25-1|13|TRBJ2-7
CASSGDSSYEQYF
TGTGCCAGCAGCGGAGACAGCTCCTACGAGCAGTACTTC
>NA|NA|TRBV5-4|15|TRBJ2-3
CASSSGAGSADTQYF
TGTGCCAGCAGTTCAGGGGCCGGGAGCGCAGATACGCAGTATTTT
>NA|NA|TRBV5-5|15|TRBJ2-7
CASSFSGSFTYEQYF
TGTGCCAGCAGCTTCTCAGGTTCCTTTACCTACGAGCAGTACTTC
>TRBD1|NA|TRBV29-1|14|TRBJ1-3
CSVEGQGQTSALYF
TGCAGCGTTGAAGGACAGGGACAAACCAGCGCCTTGTATTTT
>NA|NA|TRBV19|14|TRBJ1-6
CASRRVDLNSPLHF
TGTGCCAGTAGACGGGTGGACCTAAATTCACCCCTCCACTTT
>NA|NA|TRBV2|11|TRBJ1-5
CASSTTQPQHF
TGTGCCAGCTCTACCACACAGCCCCAGCATTTT
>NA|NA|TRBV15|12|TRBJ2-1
CATSRVGPEQFF
TGTGCCACCAGCAGAGTAGGGCCTGAGCAGTTCTTC
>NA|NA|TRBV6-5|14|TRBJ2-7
CASRTPDGPGEQYF
TGTGCCAGCAGAACCCCCGACGGGCCGGGCGAGCAGTACTTC
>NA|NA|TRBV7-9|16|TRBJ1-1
CASSYPGNREVTEAFF
TGTGCCAGCAGCTACCCAGGTAATAGGGAGGTTACTGAAGCTTTCTTT
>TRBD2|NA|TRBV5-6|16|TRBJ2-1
CASSLGPGLESYEQFF
TGTGCCAGCAGCTTAGGACCGGGACTAGAGTCGTATGAGCAGTTCTTC
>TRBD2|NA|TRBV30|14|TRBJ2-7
CAWSVAGGPYEQYF
TGTGCCTGGAGTGTAGCGGGAGGGCCCTACGAGCAGTACTTC
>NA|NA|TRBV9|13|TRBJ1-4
CASSPEGREKLFF
TGTGCCAGCAGCCCCGAGGGACGTGAAAAACTGTTTTTT
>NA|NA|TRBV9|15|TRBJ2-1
CASSVGGDSYNEQFF
TGTGCCAGCAGCGTAGGAGGGGATTCCTACAATGAGCAGTTCTTC
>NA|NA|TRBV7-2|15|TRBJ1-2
CASSLVRQAHLGYTF
TGTGCCAGCAGCTTAGTCCGACAGGCCCACCTCGGCTACACCTTC
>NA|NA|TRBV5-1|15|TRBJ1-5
CASSLAGGSGQPQHF
TGCGCCAGCAGCTTGGCCGGGGGATCGGGTCAGCCCCAGCATTTT
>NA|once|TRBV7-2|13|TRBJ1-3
CASSVGDGNTIYF
TGTGCCAGCAGTGTGGGGGATGGAAACACCATATATTTT
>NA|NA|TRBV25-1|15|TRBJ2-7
CASSEWMNLRSEQYF
TGTGCCAGCAGTGAATGGATGAATCTAAGAAGTGAGCAGTACTTC
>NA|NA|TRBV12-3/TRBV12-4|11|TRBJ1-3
CASSSGNTIYF
TGTGCCAGCAGCTCTGGAAACACCATATATTTT
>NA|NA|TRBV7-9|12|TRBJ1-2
CASSDTNYGYTF
TGTGCCAGCAGCGACACCAACTATGGCTACACCTTC
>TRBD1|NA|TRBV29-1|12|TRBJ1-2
CSVGTGVRGYTF
TGCAGCGTCGGGACAGGGGTCAGAGGCTACACCTTC
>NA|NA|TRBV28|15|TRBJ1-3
CASSLKGLSGNTIYF
TGTGCCAGCAGTTTAAAGGGGCTCTCTGGAAACACCATATATTTT
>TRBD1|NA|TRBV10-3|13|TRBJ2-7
CAIRDRGGYEQYF
TGTGCCATCAGGGACAGGGGGGGGTACGAGCAGTACTTC
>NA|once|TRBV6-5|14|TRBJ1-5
CASSYGGGNQPQHF
TGTGCCAGCAGTTACGGTGGAGGCAATCAGCCCCAGCATTTT